The T cell receptor (beta chain) described here comes from a study of breast tumors, draining lymph nodes, adjacent tissues. General study points: Luminal-like breast cancer showed significantly higher tumor–nontumor repertoire similarity than basal-like. Compared with lymph nodes, tumors were less diverse; compared with nontumor tissue, more.

In TCRdb, the multiplex PCR reads were re-called with MiXCR into one record per CDR3 protein. The data show roughly 120,000 distinct CDR3 sequences, 20% seen once. V was clipped by 6 bases and J by 6 bases; unmatched bases: 6. The CDR3 contains 14 residues. Germline V gives CDR1 LNHDA, CDR2 SQIVND (reference sequence). In this sample, this clonotype turned up many times. Its specificity is not known. The lymph nodes were axillary draining lymph nodes from breast cancer patients. V is TRBV19 and J is TRBJ2-3; TRBD1 agrees at 10 bases. What was sequenced was axillary lymph node tissue. The receptor's source is a female donor with breast cancer. Some clones in this sample may be carry-over from other donors' samples. The CDR3 protein is CASSDRGLPDTQYF. As DNA, the CDR3 is TGTGCCAGTAGCGACAGGGGGCTACCCGATACGCAGTATTTT.